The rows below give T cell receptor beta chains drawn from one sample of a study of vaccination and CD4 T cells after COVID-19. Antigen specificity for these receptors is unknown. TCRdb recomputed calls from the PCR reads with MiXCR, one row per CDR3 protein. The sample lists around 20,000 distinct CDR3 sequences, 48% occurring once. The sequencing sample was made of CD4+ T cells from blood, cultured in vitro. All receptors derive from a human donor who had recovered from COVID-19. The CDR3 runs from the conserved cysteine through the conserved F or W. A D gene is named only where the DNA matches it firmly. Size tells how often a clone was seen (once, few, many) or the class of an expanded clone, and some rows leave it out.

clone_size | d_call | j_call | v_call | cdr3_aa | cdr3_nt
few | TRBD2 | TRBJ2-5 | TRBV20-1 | CSARGRGSETQYF | TGCAGTGCTAGAGGGCGGGGGAGCGAGACCCAGTACTTC
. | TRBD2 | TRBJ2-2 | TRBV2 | CASSERGTSGNTGELFF | TGTGCCAGCAGTGAACGAGGGACTAGCGGCAACACCGGGGAGCTGTTTTTT
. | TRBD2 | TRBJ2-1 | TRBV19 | CASSILGLSYNEQFF | TGTGCCAGTAGTATATTGGGACTATCCTACAATGAGCAGTTCTTC
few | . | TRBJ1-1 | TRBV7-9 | CASRPLYREFWNTEAFF | TGTGCCAGCAGACCTCTTTACAGGGAGTTTTGGAACACTGAAGCTTTCTTT
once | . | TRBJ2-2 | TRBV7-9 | CASKEGSAGELFF | TGTGCCAGCAAAGAGGGTTCGGCCGGGGAGCTGTTTTTT
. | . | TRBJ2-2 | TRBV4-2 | CASSQDTGRKTGELFF | TGTGCCAGCAGCCAAGATACCGGTAGAAAAACCGGGGAGCTGTTTTTT
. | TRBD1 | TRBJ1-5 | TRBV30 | CAWSVRQGLQPQHF | TGTGCCTGGAGTGTACGACAGGGGTTACAGCCCCAGCATTTT
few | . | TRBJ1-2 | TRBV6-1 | CASSVEGNYGYTF | TGTGCCAGCAGTGTTGAGGGAAACTATGGCTACACCTTC
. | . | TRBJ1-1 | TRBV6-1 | CASSEAAGTIRNTEAFF | TGTGCCAGCAGTGAAGCCGCCGGGACAATCCGGAACACTGAAGCTTTCTTT
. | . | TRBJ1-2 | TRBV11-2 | CASSADFQFLTVSYGYTF | TGTGCCAGCAGCGCCGACTTCCAGTTTCTAACAGTCTCCTATGGCTACACCTTC
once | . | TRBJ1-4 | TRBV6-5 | CASSYSSGIAEKLFF | TGTGCCAGCAGTTACTCATCAGGGATAGCCGAAAAACTGTTTTTT
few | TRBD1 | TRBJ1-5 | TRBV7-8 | CASSPEGGQQPQHF | TGTGCCAGCAGCCCCGAAGGGGGCCAGCAGCCCCAGCATTTT
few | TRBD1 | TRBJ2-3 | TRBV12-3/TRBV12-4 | CASSAGTGGLTEDF | TGTGCCAGCAGTGCCGGGACAGGGGGCTTGACCGAGGATTTT
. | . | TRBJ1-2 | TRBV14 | CASGRGSYGYTF | TGTGCCAGCGGCCGAGGCAGCTATGGCTACACCTTC
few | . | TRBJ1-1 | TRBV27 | CASSATRNTEAFF | TGTGCCAGCAGCGCTACAAGAAACACTGAAGCTTTCTTT